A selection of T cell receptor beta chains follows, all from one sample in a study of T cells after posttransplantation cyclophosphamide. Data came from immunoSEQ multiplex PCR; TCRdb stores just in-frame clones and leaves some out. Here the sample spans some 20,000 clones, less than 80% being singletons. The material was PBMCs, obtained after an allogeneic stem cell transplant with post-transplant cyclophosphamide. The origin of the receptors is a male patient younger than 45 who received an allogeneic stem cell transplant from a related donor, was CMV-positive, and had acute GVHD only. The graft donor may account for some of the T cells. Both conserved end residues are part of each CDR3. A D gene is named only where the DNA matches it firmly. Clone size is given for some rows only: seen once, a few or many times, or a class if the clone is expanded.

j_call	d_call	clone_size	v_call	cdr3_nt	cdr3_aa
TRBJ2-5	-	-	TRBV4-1	TGCGCCAGCAGCCAAGAGGAAGGCGGGGGCTCGGAAACCCAGTACTTC	CASSQEEGGGSETQYF
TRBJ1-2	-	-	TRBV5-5	TGTGCCAGCAGCTTGGTACCTACAGGAGACTATGGCTACACCTTC	CASSLVPTGDYGYTF
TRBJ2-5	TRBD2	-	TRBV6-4	TGTGCCAGCAGTGAACGGGGGGGCCAAGAGACCCAGTACTTC	CASSERGGQETQYF
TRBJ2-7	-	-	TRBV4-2	TGTGCCAGCAGCCAATTCTCCGGGACTCGTTCATACGAGCAGTACTTC	CASSQFSGTRSYEQYF
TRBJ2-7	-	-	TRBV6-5	TGTGCCAGCAGTTACTCCGCAGGCTACGAGCAGTACTTC	CASSYSAGYEQYF
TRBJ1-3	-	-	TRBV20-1	TGCAGTGCTAGAATCCTAAACACCATATATTTT	CSARILNTIYF
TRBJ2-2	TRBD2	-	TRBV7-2	TGTGCCAGCAGCTTTACTAGCGGGGGGGCCGGGGAGCTGTTTTTT	CASSFTSGGAGELFF
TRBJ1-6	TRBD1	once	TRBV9	TGTGCCAGCAGCTCGCGGACAGGTTTTAATTCACCCCTCCACTTT	CASSSRTGFNSPLHF
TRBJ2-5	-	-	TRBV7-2	TGTGCCAGCAGCTGGGGACTCAGCCGAGAGACCCAGTACTTC	CASSWGLSRETQYF
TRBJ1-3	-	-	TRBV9	TGTGCCAGCGGGTCAGGCCAACCCTCTGGAAACACCATATATTTT	CASGSGQPSGNTIYF
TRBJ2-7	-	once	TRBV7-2	TGTGCCAGCAGCTTAGTGCGGACTCGCTCCTACGAGCAGTACTTC	CASSLVRTRSYEQYF
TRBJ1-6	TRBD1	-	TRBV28	TGTGCCAGCAGACCGGGACAGGGGTATAATTCACCCCTCCACTTT	CASRPGQGYNSPLHF
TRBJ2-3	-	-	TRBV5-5	TGTGCCAGCACCCCGGGGAGTAGCAGGGGAAGAGATACGCAGTATTTT	CASTPGSSRGRDTQYF
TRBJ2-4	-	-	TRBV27	TGTGCCAGCAGTTACCTGAGCCTTCTAGCCAAAAACATTCAGTACTTC	CASSYLSLLAKNIQYF
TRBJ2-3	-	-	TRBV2	TGTGCCAGCAGGCGGGACGGAATAACAGATACGCAGTATTTT	CASRRDGITDTQYF
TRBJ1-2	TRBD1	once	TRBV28	TGTGCCAGCAGTTCCGGAGGGACAGGGGGCGTCGGAGGCTACACCTTC	CASSSGGTGGVGGYTF
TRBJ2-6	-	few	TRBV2	TGTGCCAGCAGTGAATTCGTCTCTCGGGCCAACGTCCTGACTTTC	CASSEFVSRANVLTF
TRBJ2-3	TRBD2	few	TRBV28	TGTGCCAGCAGTGCCGGGACTAGCCCGAGTGATACGCAGTATTTT	CASSAGTSPSDTQYF
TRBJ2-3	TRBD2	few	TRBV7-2	TGTGCCAGCAGCTTAGCGGGGACTAGCCGCACAGATACGCAGTATTTT	CASSLAGTSRTDTQYF
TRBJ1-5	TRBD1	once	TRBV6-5	TGTGCCAGCAGTCGGACAGGGATCAGCAATCAGCCCCAGCATTTT	CASSRTGISNQPQHF
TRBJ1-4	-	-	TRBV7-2	TGTGCCAGCAGCTTAGCCCCGGGGGACGAAAAACTGTTTTTT	CASSLAPGDEKLFF
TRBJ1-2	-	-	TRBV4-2	TGTGCCAGCAGCGCACAGGAGACCTATGGCTACACCTTC	CASSAQETYGYTF
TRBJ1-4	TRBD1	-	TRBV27	TGTGCCAGCAGTAAGACAGGGGGCAGCCTAATAATCGAAAAACTGTTTTTT	CASSKTGGSLIIEKLFF
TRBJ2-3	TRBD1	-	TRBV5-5	TGTGCCAGCAGCTTGAATACAGGGGTGGCAGATACGCAGTATTTT	CASSLNTGVADTQYF
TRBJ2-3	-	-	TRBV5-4	TGTGCCAGCAGCTATCGGGGAGGATACACAGATACGCAGTATTTT	CASSYRGGYTDTQYF